The rows below give T cell receptor beta chains drawn from one sample of a study of CXCR3-negative and CXCR3-positive naive CD8 T cells. TCRdb re-analyzed the 5' RACE reads; it lists each CDR3 protein once, without DNA. This table holds around 160,000 distinct CDR3 sequences. Sequences were obtained from naive CXCR3+ CD8+ T cells from blood. The receptors derive from a human donor in good health. Some clones in this sample may be carry-over from other donors' samples. The CDR3 runs from the conserved cysteine through the conserved F or W.

V gene	J gene	CDR3 protein
TRBV20-1	TRBJ2-1	CSASLLGEQFF
TRBV12-3/TRBV12-4	TRBJ1-1	CASSFSRQGGNTEAFF
TRBV7-6	TRBJ1-6	CASSPGQGNSPLHF
TRBV14	TRBJ1-2	CASSHEKTVNYGYTF
TRBV7-9	TRBJ2-7	CASSLVQGAFNEQYF
TRBV4-3	TRBJ2-1	CASSQGPGSSYNEQFF
TRBV6-2/TRBV6-3	TRBJ2-1	CASSDGLGIYNEQFF
TRBV7-6	TRBJ2-2	CASILAGGLGTGELFF
TRBV19	TRBJ1-2	CASSLGQGEYGYTF
TRBV28	TRBJ1-1	CASSLSSGGAPEAFF
TRBV5-1	TRBJ2-7	CASSLTSGRSYEQYF
TRBV7-8	TRBJ2-4	CASSLVGRGLAKNIQYF
TRBV4-3	TRBJ1-1	CASSQDFSLNTEAFF
TRBV7-9	TRBJ2-5	CASSLVRTGEETQYF
TRBV7-9	TRBJ2-7	CASSPKGYLYEQYF
TRBV6-6	TRBJ2-7	CASSYSSPYEQYF
TRBV9	TRBJ1-1	CASSVGPGGGTEAFF
TRBV29-1	TRBJ1-1	CSVLENTEAFF
TRBV29-1	TRBJ1-2	CSALGQGNYGYTF
TRBV3-1	TRBJ1-5	CASSQDLDQPQHF
TRBV2	TRBJ1-1	CASPGQGRPEAFF
TRBV5-6	TRBJ1-4	CASSLGPPNEKLFF
TRBV6-2/TRBV6-3	TRBJ1-1	CASSHLVGQGANTEAFF
TRBV19	TRBJ2-1	CASSLGGRGGYNEQFF
TRBV14	TRBJ2-3	CASSQGGGFNTDTQYF
TRBV29-1	TRBJ2-7	CSVEDPHSYEQYF
TRBV28	TRBJ2-2	CASSLHTSSTGELFF
TRBV4-3	TRBJ2-1	CASSQGLAGGYNEQFF
TRBV27	TRBJ2-7	CASSLSAGVYEQYF
TRBV29-1	TRBJ2-2	CSVYMSPSGELFF
TRBV11-1	TRBJ1-1	CASSLLGFTEAFF
TRBV15	TRBJ2-7	CATSSSGTGLYEQYF
TRBV7-9	TRBJ2-7	CASSLPGLAGVGHEQYF
TRBV6-6	TRBJ2-1	CASSYSPSPAGSSYNEQFF
TRBV2	TRBJ1-6	CASSPGQGRSDPNSPLHF
TRBV29-1	TRBJ1-2	CSVQWDYGYTF
TRBV28	TRBJ2-5	CASTPWGGREETQYF
TRBV27	TRBJ1-2	CASRFRDRSIYGYTF
TRBV20-1	TRBJ2-7	CSASGTNYEQYF
TRBV29-1	TRBJ2-1	CSVDRWSGGPGEQFF
TRBV7-9	TRBJ1-5	CASSSGQANQPQHF
TRBV6-4	TRBJ2-3	CASSARRLDTQYF
TRBV27	TRBJ1-1	CASRNLQGTNTEAFF
TRBV20-1	TRBJ2-7	CSATGTGYSYEQYF
TRBV28	TRBJ1-1	CASYPFEENTEAFF
TRBV15	TRBJ2-3	CATRSTDTQYF